A selection of T cell receptor beta chains follows, all from one sample in a study of blood T cell repertoires in COVID-19. Libraries were prepared by immunoSEQ multiplex PCR; TCRdb keeps only in-frame clonotypes and omits some of them. Here the sample spans about 210,000 clones, 86% being singletons. The sequencing sample was made of PBMCs or T cells enriched from blood (not recorded which). Receptors were obtained from a woman aged 30 to 39 who had been exposed to COVID-19. Each CDR3 is given with its conserved first and last residue. The D gene is left open where the match is weak. Part of the rows lack a size; the others show once, few, many or a class for expanded clones.

d_gene: .; v_gene: TRBV6-5; j_gene: TRBJ1-5; abundance: .; len: 14; CDR3aa: CASSYSYREQPQHF; CDR3nt: TGTGCCAGCAGTTACTCGTACAGGGAACAGCCCCAGCATTTT
d_gene: .; v_gene: TRBV5-1; j_gene: TRBJ1-2; abundance: .; len: 15; CDR3aa: CASSSRDGDNYGYTF; CDR3nt: TGCGCCAGCAGCTCGCGGGACGGGGATAACTATGGCTACACCTTC
d_gene: TRBD1; v_gene: TRBV2; j_gene: TRBJ1-5; abundance: .; len: 15; CDR3aa: CASSPEQGAHQPQHF; CDR3nt: TGTGCCAGCAGTCCGGAACAGGGGGCCCATCAGCCCCAGCATTTT
d_gene: TRBD2; v_gene: TRBV30; j_gene: TRBJ2-5; abundance: few; len: 15; CDR3aa: CAWSAKGLAGGTQYF; CDR3nt: TGTGCCTGGAGTGCTAAGGGACTAGCGGGTGGGACCCAGTACTTC
d_gene: .; v_gene: TRBV20-1; j_gene: TRBJ2-1; abundance: .; len: 13; CDR3aa: CSASRPRYNEQFF; CDR3nt: TGCAGTGCTAGTCGTCCGAGGTACAATGAGCAGTTCTTC
d_gene: TRBD2; v_gene: TRBV3-1/TRBV3-2; j_gene: TRBJ2-1; abundance: .; len: 15; CDR3aa: CASSQDSGSYNEQFF; CDR3nt: TGTGCCAGCAGCCAAGATAGCGGGAGCTACAATGAGCAGTTCTTC
d_gene: .; v_gene: TRBV13; j_gene: TRBJ2-7; abundance: once; len: 9; CDR3aa: CASGELTDF; CDR3nt: TGTGCCAGCGGAGAGTTAACGGACTTC
d_gene: .; v_gene: TRBV19; j_gene: TRBJ1-4; abundance: .; len: 16; CDR3aa: CASSMAGIVGNEKLFF; CDR3nt: TGTGCCAGTAGTATGGCCGGGATTGTGGGTAATGAAAAACTGTTTTTT
d_gene: TRBD1; v_gene: TRBV11-3; j_gene: TRBJ1-3; abundance: .; len: 16; CDR3aa: CASSLGQGSTGNTIYF; CDR3nt: TGTGCCAGCAGCTTAGGACAGGGATCTACTGGAAACACCATATATTTT
d_gene: .; v_gene: TRBV3-1/TRBV3-2; j_gene: TRBJ1-2; abundance: few; len: 14; CDR3aa: CASSRGQFHYGYTF; CDR3nt: TGTGCCAGCAGTAGAGGACAGTTTCACTATGGCTACACCTTC
d_gene: .; v_gene: TRBV20-1; j_gene: TRBJ1-1; abundance: few; len: 13; CDR3aa: CSASAGPALKAFF; CDR3nt: TGCAGTGCTAGTGCTGGGCCCGCGTTAAAAGCTTTCTTT
d_gene: TRBD2; v_gene: TRBV13; j_gene: TRBJ2-1; abundance: .; len: 12; CDR3aa: CASGGAYNEQFF; CDR3nt: TGTGCCAGCGGGGGGGCCTACAATGAGCAGTTCTTC
d_gene: TRBD1; v_gene: TRBV19; j_gene: TRBJ2-7; abundance: .; len: 14; CDR3aa: CASNRGTGAYEQYF; CDR3nt: TGTGCCAGTAATCGCGGGACAGGGGCCTACGAGCAGTACTTC
d_gene: .; v_gene: TRBV18; j_gene: TRBJ1-1; abundance: .; len: 14; CDR3aa: CASSPQTVNTEAFF; CDR3nt: TGTGCCAGCTCACCACAGACAGTGAACACTGAAGCTTTCTTT
d_gene: .; v_gene: TRBV11-2; j_gene: TRBJ2-1; abundance: few; len: 14; CDR3aa: CASSLWTEAHEQFF; CDR3nt: TGTGCCAGCAGCTTATGGACGGAGGCCCATGAGCAGTTCTTC
d_gene: .; v_gene: TRBV5-1; j_gene: TRBJ2-2; abundance: few; len: 12; CDR3aa: CASSLNTGELFF; CDR3nt: TGCGCCAGCAGCCTTAATACCGGGGAGCTGTTTTTT
d_gene: TRBD1; v_gene: TRBV12-5; j_gene: TRBJ2-7; abundance: few; len: 14; CDR3aa: CASGRGQFEYEQYF; CDR3nt: TGTGCTAGTGGGAGGGGACAGTTCGAATACGAGCAGTACTTC
d_gene: .; v_gene: TRBV19; j_gene: TRBJ2-7; abundance: few; len: 13; CDR3aa: CASSKPQSYEQYF; CDR3nt: TGTGCCAGTAGTAAACCCCAGTCCTACGAGCAGTACTTC
d_gene: .; v_gene: TRBV3-1/TRBV3-2; j_gene: TRBJ1-4; abundance: .; len: 15; CDR3aa: CASSQGQQWNEKLFF; CDR3nt: TGTGCCAGCAGCCAAGGTCAACAATGGAATGAAAAACTGTTTTTT
d_gene: .; v_gene: TRBV2; j_gene: TRBJ2-7; abundance: .; len: 15; CDR3aa: CASSQNGLSSYEQYF; CDR3nt: TGTGCCAGCAGCCAGAATGGACTCTCCTCCTACGAGCAGTACTTC
d_gene: TRBD2; v_gene: TRBV2; j_gene: TRBJ2-3; abundance: .; len: 14; CDR3aa: CASSVSGGSDTQYF; CDR3nt: TGTGCCAGCAGTGTTAGCGGGGGATCAGATACGCAGTATTTT
d_gene: .; v_gene: TRBV3-1/TRBV3-2; j_gene: TRBJ1-1; abundance: .; len: 15; CDR3aa: CASSSREGWATEAFF; CDR3nt: TGTGCCAGCAGCTCCCGTGAGGGTTGGGCCACTGAAGCTTTCTTT
d_gene: .; v_gene: TRBV5-5; j_gene: TRBJ1-5; abundance: .; len: 13; CDR3aa: CASSLAGGWPQHF; CDR3nt: TGTGCCAGCAGCTTGGCCGGCGGGTGGCCCCAGCATTTT
d_gene: .; v_gene: TRBV4-1; j_gene: TRBJ1-5; abundance: .; len: 15; CDR3aa: CASSQDWQGSQPQHF; CDR3nt: TGCGCCAGCAGCCAAGATTGGCAGGGAAGCCAGCCCCAGCATTTT
d_gene: .; v_gene: TRBV25-1; j_gene: TRBJ2-7; abundance: .; len: 11; CDR3aa: CASGLDYEQYF; CDR3nt: TGTGCCAGCGGGCTGGACTACGAGCAGTACTTC
d_gene: .; v_gene: TRBV19; j_gene: TRBJ2-1; abundance: .; len: 16; CDR3aa: CASSPGGQGFYNEQFF; CDR3nt: TGTGCCAGTAGCCCCGGGGGGCAGGGCTTTTACAATGAGCAGTTCTTC
d_gene: TRBD1; v_gene: TRBV19; j_gene: TRBJ1-1; abundance: few; len: 11; CDR3aa: CASADRDEAFF; CDR3nt: TGTGCCAGCGCGGACAGGGATGAAGCTTTCTTT
d_gene: .; v_gene: TRBV19; j_gene: TRBJ1-5; abundance: .; len: 19; CDR3aa: CASSTSRSGGGVRNQPQHF; CDR3nt: TGTGCCAGTAGTACGTCGAGGTCGGGGGGCGGGGTGCGCAATCAGCCCCAGCATTTT
d_gene: TRBD2; v_gene: TRBV10-2; j_gene: TRBJ2-7; abundance: once; len: 16; CDR3aa: CASTTGPGTGGYEQYF; CDR3nt: TGCGCCAGCACCACTGGCCCCGGAACGGGGGGGTACGAGCAGTACTTC
d_gene: TRBD2; v_gene: TRBV24-1; j_gene: TRBJ2-1; abundance: .; len: 15; CDR3aa: CATSDDSGVRGEQFF; CDR3nt: TGTGCCACCAGTGATGATAGCGGGGTCCGTGGTGAGCAGTTCTTC
d_gene: .; v_gene: TRBV7-2; j_gene: TRBJ2-1; abundance: .; len: 15; CDR3aa: CASSLASPPVGEQFF; CDR3nt: TGTGCCAGCAGCTTAGCTAGCCCGCCTGTGGGTGAGCAGTTCTTC
d_gene: .; v_gene: TRBV6-5; j_gene: TRBJ1-6; abundance: .; len: 14; CDR3aa: CASSLGSNNSPLHF; CDR3nt: TGTGCCAGCAGTCTCGGGAGTAATAATTCACCCCTCCACTTT
d_gene: TRBD1; v_gene: TRBV13; j_gene: TRBJ1-2; abundance: .; len: 13; CDR3aa: CASSPGQAVGYTF; CDR3nt: TGTGCCAGCAGCCCTGGACAGGCGGTTGGCTACACCTTC
d_gene: TRBD1; v_gene: TRBV5-1; j_gene: TRBJ1-6; abundance: .; len: 15; CDR3aa: CASSSPGQGAIPLHF; CDR3nt: TGCGCCAGCAGCTCACCGGGACAGGGGGCAATCCCCCTCCACTTT
d_gene: TRBD1; v_gene: TRBV30; j_gene: TRBJ2-7; abundance: .; len: 13; CDR3aa: CAWSALQGNKQYF; CDR3nt: TGTGCCTGGAGTGCGTTACAGGGGAATAAGCAGTACTTC
d_gene: TRBD1; v_gene: TRBV27; j_gene: TRBJ1-2; abundance: .; len: 16; CDR3aa: CASSFERQGGPYGYTF; CDR3nt: TGTGCCAGCAGTTTTGAGCGGCAGGGGGGCCCCTATGGCTACACCTTC
d_gene: .; v_gene: TRBV11-3; j_gene: TRBJ1-2; abundance: .; len: 15; CDR3aa: CASSLGGAANYGYTF; CDR3nt: TGTGCCAGCAGCTTAGGGGGAGCAGCTAACTATGGCTACACCTTC
d_gene: TRBD2; v_gene: TRBV2; j_gene: TRBJ2-7; abundance: .; len: 14; CDR3aa: CASRPQGGVGEQYF; CDR3nt: TGTGCCAGCAGGCCCCAGGGAGGGGTAGGTGAGCAGTACTTC
d_gene: TRBD1; v_gene: TRBV5-8; j_gene: TRBJ1-2; abundance: .; len: 14; CDR3aa: CASSSQGQGAGYTF; CDR3nt: TGTGCCAGCAGCTCCCAGGGACAGGGGGCTGGCTACACCTTC
d_gene: TRBD1; v_gene: TRBV4-2; j_gene: TRBJ2-7; abundance: .; len: 14; CDR3aa: CASGFGTGHYEQYF; CDR3nt: TGTGCCAGCGGTTTCGGGACAGGGCACTACGAGCAGTACTTC
d_gene: TRBD1; v_gene: TRBV5-8; j_gene: TRBJ1-1; abundance: .; len: 16; CDR3aa: CASSSTGGRWNTEAFF; CDR3nt: TGTGCCAGCAGCTCGACAGGGGGCCGATGGAACACTGAAGCTTTCTTT
d_gene: .; v_gene: TRBV6-5; j_gene: TRBJ2-2; abundance: .; len: 16; CDR3aa: CASSSPVGGSAGELFF; CDR3nt: TGTGCCAGCAGTTCACCGGTCGGGGGATCGGCCGGGGAGCTGTTTTTT
d_gene: .; v_gene: TRBV30; j_gene: TRBJ2-7; abundance: .; len: 13; CDR3aa: CAWSPGTSYEQYF; CDR3nt: TGTGCCTGGAGCCCCGGGACTTCCTACGAGCAGTACTTC
d_gene: .; v_gene: TRBV5-1; j_gene: TRBJ1-4; abundance: .; len: 13; CDR3aa: CASSLPQGTKLFF; CDR3nt: TGCGCCAGCAGCTTGCCCCAGGGGACAAAACTGTTTTTT
d_gene: .; v_gene: TRBV7-9; j_gene: TRBJ2-5; abundance: .; len: 12; CDR3aa: CASSLTIGTQYF; CDR3nt: TGTGCCAGCAGCTTAACTATAGGGACCCAGTACTTC
d_gene: TRBD1; v_gene: TRBV28; j_gene: TRBJ2-5; abundance: .; len: 14; CDR3aa: CASSPRDRRETQYF; CDR3nt: TGTGCCAGCAGCCCCCGGGACAGGCGAGAGACCCAGTACTTC
d_gene: .; v_gene: TRBV29-1; j_gene: TRBJ1-2; abundance: .; len: 10; CDR3aa: CSVGSDGYTF; CDR3nt: TGCAGCGTTGGAAGCGATGGCTACACCTTC
d_gene: .; v_gene: TRBV7-9; j_gene: TRBJ2-7; abundance: once; len: 12; CDR3aa: CASSFRGYEQYF; CDR3nt: TGTGCCAGCAGCTTTCGGGGTTACGAGCAGTACTTC